One sample yielded the 5 T cell receptor beta chains listed below, sequenced in a study of CD8 T cells in ankylosing spondylitis. From the 5' RACE reads, TCRdb called clonotypes with MiXCR, one entry per CDR3 protein. The table lists more than 35,000 distinct CDR3 sequences, around 2.9% of them singletons. Material for sequencing was blood, either unsorted or a sorted T cell fraction (not recorded which). The receptors shown here come from a male donor with ankylosing spondylitis or in good health (not recorded which).

This clonotype occurred many times. V gene TRBV9 combines with J gene TRBJ1-1, with a possible D match to TRBD1 (5 bases). The germline CDR1 and CDR2 sequences are SGDLS and YYNGEE. The CDR3 sequence is 15 residues long. Trimming shortened V by 0 bases and J by 4 bases, and 13 bases separated the two germline ends. The CDR3 sequence is CASSVEGRGSTEAFF. The CDR3 bases are TGTGCCAGCAGCGTAGAGGGACGCGGGAGCACTGAAGCTTTCTTT.

This clonotype was seen repeatedly, ten times or more. The V call is TRBV9, the J call TRBJ2-3; 9 positions agree with TRBD1. Trimming took 2 bases from V and 3 from J; bases not matched to a gene: 7. Germline V lookup: CDR1 SGDLS, CDR2 YYNGEE. The CDR3 has 16 residues. CDR3 in DNA: TGTGCCAGCAGCGTTTCCCCGGGGACAGGGACAGATACGCAGTATTTT. This encodes CASSVSPGTGTDTQYF.

This clonotype was observed at least ten times. The genes are TRBV9 and TRBJ2-1, with D tentatively TRBD2 (7 bases). V was trimmed by 0 bases and J by 6 bases, leaving 16 bases between them. In germline, CDR1 is SGDLS, CDR2 YYNGEE. CDR3 length: 16 residues. The CDR3 DNA is TGTGCCAGCAGCGTAGATCCGGGGGGCGCGGCCAATGAGCAGTTCTTC. Translating it yields CASSVDPGGAANEQFF.

This clonotype was observed many times. The gene calls are TRBV9 and TRBJ2-1; 10 bases fit TRBD2. CDR1 is SGDLS and CDR2 is YYNGEE in the germline V gene. V trimming: 3 bases; J trimming: 8 bases; junction bases outside the gene matches: 8. CDR3 length: 15 amino acids. This chain's CDR3 is CASSAPLAGVDEQFF. The CDR3 DNA follows: TGTGCCAGCAGCGCTCCTCTAGCGGGAGTGGATGAGCAGTTCTTC.

In its sample, this clonotype ranks as medium-sized. The V call is TRBV9, the J call TRBJ2-1, with 10 bases aligning to TRBD2. V trimming: 3 bases; J trimming: 5 bases; junction bases outside the gene matches: 8. Germline assignment: CDR1 SGDLS and CDR2 YYNGEE. CDR3 length: 16 amino acids. This chain's CDR3 is CASSAPLAGANNEQFF. Written as DNA, the CDR3 is TGTGCCAGCAGCGCCCCGCTAGCGGGAGCAAACAATGAGCAGTTCTTC.